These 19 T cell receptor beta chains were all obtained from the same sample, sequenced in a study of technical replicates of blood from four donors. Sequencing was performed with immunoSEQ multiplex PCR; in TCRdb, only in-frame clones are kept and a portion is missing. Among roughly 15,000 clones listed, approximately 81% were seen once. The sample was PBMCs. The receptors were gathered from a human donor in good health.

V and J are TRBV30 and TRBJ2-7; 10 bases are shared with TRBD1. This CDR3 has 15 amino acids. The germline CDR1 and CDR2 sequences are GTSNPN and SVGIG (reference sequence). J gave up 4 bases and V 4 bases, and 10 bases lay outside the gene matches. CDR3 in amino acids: CAWTVPGQGTYEQYF. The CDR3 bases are TGTGCCTGGACCGTCCCGGGACAGGGGACGTACGAGCAGTACTTC.

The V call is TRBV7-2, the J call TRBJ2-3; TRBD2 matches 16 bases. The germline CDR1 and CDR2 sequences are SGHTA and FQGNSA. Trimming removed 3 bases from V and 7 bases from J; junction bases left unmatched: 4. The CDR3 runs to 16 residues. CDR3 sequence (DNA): TGTGCCAGCAGCTTGGGACTAGCGGGAGGGCGTCATACGCAGTATTTT. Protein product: CASSLGLAGGRHTQYF.

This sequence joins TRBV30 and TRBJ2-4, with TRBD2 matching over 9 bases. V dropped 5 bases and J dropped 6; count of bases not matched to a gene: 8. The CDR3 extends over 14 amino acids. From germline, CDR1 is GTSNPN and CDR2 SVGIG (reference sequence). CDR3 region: CAWEIRTSANIQYF. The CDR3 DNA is TGTGCCTGGGAGATTAGGACTAGCGCAAACATTCAGTACTTC.

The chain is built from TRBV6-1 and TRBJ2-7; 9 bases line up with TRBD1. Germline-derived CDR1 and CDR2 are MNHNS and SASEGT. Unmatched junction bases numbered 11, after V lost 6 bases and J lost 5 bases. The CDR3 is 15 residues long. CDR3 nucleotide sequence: TGTGCCAGCAGGAGACCGGGACAGGGAGTACACGAGCAGTACTTC. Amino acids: CASRRPGQGVHEQYF.

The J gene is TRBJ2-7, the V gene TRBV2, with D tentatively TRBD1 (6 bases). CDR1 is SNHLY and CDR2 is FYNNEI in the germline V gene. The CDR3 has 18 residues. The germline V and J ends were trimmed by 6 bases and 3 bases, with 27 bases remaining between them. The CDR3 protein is CASRSPEQGFGFSYEQYF. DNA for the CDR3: TGTGCCAGCAGATCCCCAGAACAGGGTTTTGGGTTTAGCTACGAGCAGTACTTC.

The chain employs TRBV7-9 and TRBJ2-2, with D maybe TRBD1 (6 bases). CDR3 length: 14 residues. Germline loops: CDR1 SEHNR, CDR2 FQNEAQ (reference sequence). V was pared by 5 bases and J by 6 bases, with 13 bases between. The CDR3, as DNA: TGTGCCAGCAGCCCGCTCTCAGGGGCCGGGGAGCTGTTTTTT. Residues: CASSPLSGAGELFF. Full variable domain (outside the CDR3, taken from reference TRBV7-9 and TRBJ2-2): DTGVSQNPRHKITKRGQNVTFRCDPISEHNRLYWYRQTLGQGPEFLTYFQNEAQLEKSRLLSDRFSAERPKGSFSTLEIQRTEQGDSAMYLCASSPLSGAGELFFGEGSRLTVL.

CDR3 sequence reads: CASSSTGPGEQYF. CDR3 nucleotides: TGTGCCAGCAGTTCGACAGGTCCGGGCGAGCAGTACTTC. The J gene is TRBJ2-5, the V gene TRBV6-5, with D possibly being TRBD1 (6 bases). The J call may be incorrect, as the DNA end agrees better with TRBJ2-7. CDR3 length: 13 residues. CDR1 and CDR2 (germline): MNHEY, SVGAGI.

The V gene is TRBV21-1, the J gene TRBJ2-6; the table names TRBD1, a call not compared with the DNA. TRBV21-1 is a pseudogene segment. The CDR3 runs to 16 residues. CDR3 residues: CASSKGGPLGANVLTF. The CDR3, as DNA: TGTGCCAGCAGCAAAGGGGGGCCCCTAGGGGCCAACGTCCTGACTTTC.

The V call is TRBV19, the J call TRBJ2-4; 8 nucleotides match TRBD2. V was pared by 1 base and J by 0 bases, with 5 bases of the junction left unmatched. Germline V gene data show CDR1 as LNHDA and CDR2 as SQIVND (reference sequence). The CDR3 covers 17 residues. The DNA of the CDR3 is TGTGCCAGTAGTATAGGAGCGGGGGCGGTAGCCAAAAACATTCAGTACTTC. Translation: CASSIGAGAVAKNIQYF.

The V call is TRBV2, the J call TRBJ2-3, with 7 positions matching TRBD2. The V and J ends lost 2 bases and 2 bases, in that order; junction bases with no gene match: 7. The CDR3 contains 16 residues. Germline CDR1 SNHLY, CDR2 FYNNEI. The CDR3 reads CASSEWLAEPTDTQYF. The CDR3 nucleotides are TGTGCCAGCAGTGAATGGCTAGCGGAGCCCACAGATACGCAGTATTTT.

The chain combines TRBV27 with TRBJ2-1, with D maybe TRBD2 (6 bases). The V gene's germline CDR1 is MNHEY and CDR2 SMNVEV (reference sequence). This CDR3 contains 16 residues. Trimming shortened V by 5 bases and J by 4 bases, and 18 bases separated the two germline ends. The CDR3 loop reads CASSPELAQRYNEQFF. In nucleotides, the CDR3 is TGTGCCAGCAGTCCGGAACTAGCTCAACGGTACAATGAGCAGTTCTTC.

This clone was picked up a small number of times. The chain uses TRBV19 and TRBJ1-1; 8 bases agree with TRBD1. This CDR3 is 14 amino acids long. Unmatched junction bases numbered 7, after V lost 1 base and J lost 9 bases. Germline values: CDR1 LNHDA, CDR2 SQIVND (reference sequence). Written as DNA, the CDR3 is TGTGCCAGTAGTATAGGCAGGGGGCCCGGGCAAGCTTTCTTT. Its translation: CASSIGRGPGQAFF.

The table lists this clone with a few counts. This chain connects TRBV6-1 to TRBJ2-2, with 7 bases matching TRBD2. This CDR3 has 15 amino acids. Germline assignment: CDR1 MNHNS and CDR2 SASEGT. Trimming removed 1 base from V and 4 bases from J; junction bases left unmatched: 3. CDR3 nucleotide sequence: TGTGCCAGCAGTGAAGTGACGGGAGGCACCGGGGAGCTGTTTTTT. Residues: CASSEVTGGTGELFF.

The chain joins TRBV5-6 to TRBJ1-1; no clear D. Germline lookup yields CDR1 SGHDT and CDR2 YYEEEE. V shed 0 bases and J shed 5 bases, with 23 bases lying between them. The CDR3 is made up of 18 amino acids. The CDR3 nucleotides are TGTGCCAGCAGCTTGGTCGGTTTATCCCCCCAAGCGCTAACTGAAGCTTTCTTT. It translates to CASSLVGLSPQALTEAFF.

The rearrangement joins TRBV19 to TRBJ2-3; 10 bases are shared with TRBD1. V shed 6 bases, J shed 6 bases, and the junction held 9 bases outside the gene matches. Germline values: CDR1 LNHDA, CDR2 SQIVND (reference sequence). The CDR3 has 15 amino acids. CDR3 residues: CASSGDRGSRDTQYF. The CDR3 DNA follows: TGTGCCAGTAGCGGGGACAGGGGTAGTCGGGATACGCAGTATTTT.

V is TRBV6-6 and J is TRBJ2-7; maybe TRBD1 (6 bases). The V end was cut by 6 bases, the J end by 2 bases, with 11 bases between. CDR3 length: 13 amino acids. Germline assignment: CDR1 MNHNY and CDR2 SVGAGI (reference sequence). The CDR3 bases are TGTGCCAGCAGAAGGGACACCACCTACGAGCAGTACTTC. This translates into CASRRDTTYEQYF.

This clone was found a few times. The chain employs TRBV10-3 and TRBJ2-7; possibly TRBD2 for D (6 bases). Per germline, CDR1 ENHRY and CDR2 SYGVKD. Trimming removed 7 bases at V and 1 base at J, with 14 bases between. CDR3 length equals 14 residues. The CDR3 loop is CAIKTGTFSYEQYF. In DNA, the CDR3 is TGTGCCATCAAAACCGGGACTTTTTCCTACGAGCAGTACTTC.

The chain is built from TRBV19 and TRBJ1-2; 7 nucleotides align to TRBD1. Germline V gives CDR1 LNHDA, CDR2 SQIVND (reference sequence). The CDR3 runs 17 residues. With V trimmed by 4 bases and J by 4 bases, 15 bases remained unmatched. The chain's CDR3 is CASSNIGTPRGSYGYTF. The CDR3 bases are TGTGCCAGTAGTAACATCGGGACTCCCAGGGGGAGCTATGGCTACACCTTC. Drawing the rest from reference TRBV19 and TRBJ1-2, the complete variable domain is DGGITQSPKYLFRKEGQNVTLSCEQNLNHDAMYWYRQDPGQGLRLIYYSQIVNDFQKGDIAEGYSVSREKKESFPLTVTSAQKNPTAFYLCASSNIGTPRGSYGYTFGSGTRLTVV.

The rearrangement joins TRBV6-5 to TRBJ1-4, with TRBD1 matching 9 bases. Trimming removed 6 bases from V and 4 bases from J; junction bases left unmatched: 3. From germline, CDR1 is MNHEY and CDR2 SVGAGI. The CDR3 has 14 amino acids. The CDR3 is CASRRTGVNEKLFF. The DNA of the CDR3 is TGTGCCAGCAGGAGGACAGGGGTTAATGAAAAACTGTTTTTT.